This is a list of T cell receptor beta chains from one sample in a study of blood T cell repertoires in COVID-19. Measured with immunoSEQ multiplex PCR; TCRdb has only the in-frame clones, and not every one. The sample has more than 150,000 clones, approximately 80% seen once. The sample comprised peripheral blood. These receptors all stem from a human donor in a cohort sampled during active COVID-19. The CDR3 runs from the conserved cysteine through the conserved F or W.

>TRBV7-9|TRBJ1-2
CASSSDPGLRYGYTF
>TRBV2|TRBJ1-1
CASSEKVGRVVNTEAFF
>TRBV29-1|TRBJ1-2
CSVDRVAGYGYTF
>TRBV5-4|TRBJ1-4
CASSLGQATNEKLFF
>TRBV29-1|TRBJ2-7
CSVEDGGGYEQYF
>TRBV11-2|TRBJ2-1
CASSSPGTAYNEQFF
>TRBV5-1|TRBJ1-1
CASIARDGDTEAFF
>TRBV7-2|TRBJ2-2
CARPYLAGGPGTGELFF
>TRBV5-1|TRBJ1-1
CASSADPTGARGAFF
>TRBV2|TRBJ2-2
CASSMGLQTGELFF
>TRBV6-5|TRBJ1-6
CASSYRAGFSPLHF
>TRBV30|TRBJ1-3
CAWSSSYSGNTIYF
>TRBV2|TRBJ1-3
CASTSQGGVSGNTIYF
>TRBV15|TRBJ2-7
CATSRGRGQIYEQYF
>TRBV3-1/TRBV3-2|TRBJ2-3
CASSLGTSDTQYF
>TRBV29-1|TRBJ2-3
CSVGPRGSDTQYF
>TRBV5-1|TRBJ2-5
CASNEYPRETQYF
>TRBV6-8|TRBJ1-2
CASSYDRRSYGYTF
>TRBV23-1|TRBJ1-1
CASSQSWDRTNTEAFF
>TRBV4-1|TRBJ1-1
CASSSGQPNTEAFF
>TRBV9|TRBJ2-1
CASSVNPGTSGDEQFF
>TRBV19|TRBJ2-7
CASSPTVPYEQYF
>TRBV2|TRBJ1-4
CASSGGLPREKLFF
>TRBV5-1|TRBJ1-3
CASTNLPGSGNTIYF
>TRBV5-1|TRBJ2-7
CASSSLAGQTYEQYF
>TRBV19|TRBJ2-7
CASSIGGRYEQYF
>TRBV7-3|TRBJ2-5
CASSSGLAGGTETQYF
>TRBV9|TRBJ1-1
CASSPARGMNTEAFF
>TRBV7-5|TRBJ1-4
CVRSLGPNKTGAKGEKLFF
>TRBV18|TRBJ1-1
CASSPPQGEAFF
>TRBV7-3|TRBJ2-1
CASSPDGFSGGLNEQFF
>TRBV4-1|TRBJ1-5
CASSQGRVRDRVGQPQHF
>TRBV7-9|TRBJ2-1
CASSPRGIEQFF
>TRBV5-6|TRBJ1-2
CASSLAGQGALGYGYTF
>TRBV27|TRBJ2-7
CASSRPGLAGFNEQYF
>TRBV11-2|TRBJ1-1
CASSLDPRGGEAFF
>TRBV7-6|TRBJ2-2
CASSPRQDLTGELFF
>TRBV12-5|TRBJ2-7
CASGALAARSYEQYF
>TRBV5-4|TRBJ2-7
CASSNGQVLEQYF
>TRBV11-1|TRBJ2-7
CASSLQGYEQYF
>TRBV18|TRBJ2-7
CASSQRALTGGGTSYEQYF
>TRBV3-1/TRBV3-2|TRBJ2-6
CASSQLRTGLSGANVLTF
>TRBV13|TRBJ1-1
CASSPHLGTGGLTEAFF
>TRBV5-1|TRBJ1-1
CASSTTSEAASPGTEAFF
>TRBV9|TRBJ1-1
CASSSRTGLTEAFF
>TRBV5-6|TRBJ2-7
CASCRRDRGRYEQYF
>TRBV7-3|TRBJ1-2
CASSLTRDRWYGYTF
>TRBV6-5|TRBJ1-1
CASSGLGGTEAFF
>TRBV19|TRBJ1-1
CASSIVPGWGTGTEAFF
>TRBV7-2|TRBJ2-7
CASSFWTGNYEQYF